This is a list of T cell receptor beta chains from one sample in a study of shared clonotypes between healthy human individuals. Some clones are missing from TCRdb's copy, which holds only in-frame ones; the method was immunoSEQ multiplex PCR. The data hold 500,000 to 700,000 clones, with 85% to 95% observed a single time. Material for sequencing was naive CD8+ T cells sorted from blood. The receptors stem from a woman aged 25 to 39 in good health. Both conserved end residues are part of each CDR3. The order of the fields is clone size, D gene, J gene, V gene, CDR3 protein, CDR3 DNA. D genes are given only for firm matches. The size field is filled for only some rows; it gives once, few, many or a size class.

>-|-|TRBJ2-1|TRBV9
CASSATDLVDEQFF
TGTGCCAGCAGCGCAACGGACTTGGTGGATGAGCAGTTCTTC
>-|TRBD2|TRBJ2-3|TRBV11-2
CASSLEGTASGTDTQYF
TGTGCCAGCAGCTTAGAAGGCACGGCTAGCGGGACAGATACGCAGTATTTT
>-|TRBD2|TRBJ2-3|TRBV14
CASSQLTSVLLGDTQYF
TGTGCCAGCAGCCAATTAACTAGCGTGCTCCTAGGAGATACGCAGTATTTT
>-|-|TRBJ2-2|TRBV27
CASSSIAAATGELFF
TGTGCCAGCAGTTCGATAGCGGCGGCCACCGGGGAGCTGTTTTTT
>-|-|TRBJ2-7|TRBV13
CASSFDRAGDEQYF
TGTGCCAGCAGCTTTGACAGGGCGGGAGACGAGCAGTACTTC
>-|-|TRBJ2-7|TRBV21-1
CASSPYGSLEWTYEQYF
TGTGCCAGCAGTCCTTACGGGAGTCTTGAGTGGACCTACGAGCAGTACTTC
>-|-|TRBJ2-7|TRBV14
CASSLQRFDGDEQYF
TGTGCCAGCAGTCTTCAGCGGTTTGACGGCGACGAGCAGTACTTC
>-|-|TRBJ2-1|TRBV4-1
CASSPRVAPNNEQFF
TGCGCCAGCAGCCCCCGCGTGGCCCCTAACAATGAGCAGTTCTTC
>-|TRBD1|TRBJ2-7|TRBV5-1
CASSYGTVPRPYEQYF
TGCGCCAGCAGCTACGGGACAGTCCCCAGGCCCTACGAGCAGTACTTC
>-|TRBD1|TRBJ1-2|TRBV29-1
CSVETGDHYGYTF
TGCAGCGTTGAGACAGGGGACCACTATGGCTACACCTTC
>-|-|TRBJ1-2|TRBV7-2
CASSLVLGGDYGYTF
TGTGCCAGCAGCTTAGTTCTGGGAGGGGACTATGGCTACACCTTC
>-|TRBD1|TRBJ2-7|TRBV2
CASRVGTGTENEQYF
TGTGCCAGCAGGGTCGGGACAGGGACCGAAAACGAGCAGTACTTC
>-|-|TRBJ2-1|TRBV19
CASTELPGVYNEQFF
TGTGCCAGTACCGAATTACCGGGGGTCTACAATGAGCAGTTCTTC
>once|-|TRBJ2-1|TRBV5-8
CASSMPGGSRYNEQFF
TGTGCCAGCAGCATGCCTGGGGGCTCAAGGTACAATGAGCAGTTCTTC
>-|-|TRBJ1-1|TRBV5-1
CASSMSQGLNTEAFF
TGCGCCAGCAGCATGAGTCAGGGCCTGAACACTGAAGCTTTCTTT
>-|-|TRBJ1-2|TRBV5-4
CASSSGVPSYGYTF
TGTGCCAGCAGCTCCGGCGTTCCTTCCTATGGCTACACCTTC
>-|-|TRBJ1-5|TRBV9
CASSVPKWGRDGQPQHF
TGTGCCAGCAGCGTACCTAAGTGGGGGCGCGACGGTCAGCCCCAGCATTTT
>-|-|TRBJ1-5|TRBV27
CASRGGTAFPQHF
TGTGCCAGCAGAGGAGGGACCGCTTTTCCCCAGCATTTT
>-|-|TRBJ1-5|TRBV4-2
CASSQAHWFGNQPQHF
TGTGCCAGCAGCCAAGCGCATTGGTTCGGCAATCAGCCCCAGCATTTT
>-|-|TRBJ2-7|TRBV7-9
CASSSGAGSYEQYF
TGTGCCAGCAGCTCCGGGGCCGGGAGCTACGAGCAGTACTTC
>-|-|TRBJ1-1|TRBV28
CASSLTGRDTEAFF
TGTGCCAGCAGTTTGACAGGTAGGGACACTGAAGCTTTCTTT
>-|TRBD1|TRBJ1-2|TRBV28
CASSLTGAPGYTF
TGTGCCAGCAGTCTAACAGGGGCGCCAGGCTACACCTTC
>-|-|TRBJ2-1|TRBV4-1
CASSQEGRHEQFF
TGCGCCAGCAGCCAAGAGGGGCGGCATGAGCAGTTCTTC
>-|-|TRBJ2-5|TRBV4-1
CASSPGPEGRETQYF
TGCGCCAGCAGCCCGGGACCGGAGGGAAGGGAGACCCAGTACTTC
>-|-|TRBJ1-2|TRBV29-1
CSVEGTSGYTF
TGCAGCGTTGAAGGGACATCGGGCTACACCTTC
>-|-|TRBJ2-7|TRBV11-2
CASSLAWGDFYEQYF
TGTGCCAGCAGCCTAGCATGGGGGGACTTCTACGAGCAGTACTTC
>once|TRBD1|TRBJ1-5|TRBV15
CATSGPDRERQPQHF
TGTGCCACCAGCGGCCCGGACAGGGAACGTCAGCCCCAGCATTTT
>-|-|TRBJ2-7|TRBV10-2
CASCGDEQYF
TGCGCCAGCTGTGGTGACGAGCAGTACTTC
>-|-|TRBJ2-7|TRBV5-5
CASSSSGTPSYEQYF
TGTGCCAGCAGCTCTTCCGGGACCCCCTCCTACGAGCAGTACTTC
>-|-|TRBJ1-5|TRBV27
CASSHTGSSGPQHF
TGTGCCAGCAGCCATACAGGGTCTTCGGGGCCCCAGCATTTT
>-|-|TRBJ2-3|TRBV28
CASSLETDTQYF
TGTGCCAGCAGTTTAGAAACAGATACGCAGTATTTT
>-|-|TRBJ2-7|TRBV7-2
CASSPGLVVYEQYF
TGTGCCAGCAGCCCCGGGCTAGTCGTCTACGAGCAGTACTTC
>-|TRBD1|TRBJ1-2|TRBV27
CASSPYPGQSYGYTF
TGTGCCAGCAGTCCCTACCCGGGACAGTCGTACGGCTACACCTTC
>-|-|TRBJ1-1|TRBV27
CASSPRSNTEAFF
TGTGCCAGCAGTCCCCGATCTAACACTGAAGCTTTCTTT
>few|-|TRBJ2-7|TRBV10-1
CASSDNFEQYF
TGCGCCAGCAGTGACAATTTTGAGCAGTACTTC
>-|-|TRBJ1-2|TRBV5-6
CASQAFPSGNYYGYTF
TGTGCCAGCCAAGCTTTCCCATCAGGGAATTACTATGGCTACACCTTC
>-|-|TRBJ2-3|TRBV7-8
CASRETEADTQYF
TGTGCCAGCAGGGAAACAGAGGCAGATACGCAGTATTTT
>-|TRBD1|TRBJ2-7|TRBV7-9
CASSPQGARVDSYEQYF
TGTGCCAGCAGCCCGCAGGGGGCGAGGGTCGACTCCTACGAGCAGTACTTC
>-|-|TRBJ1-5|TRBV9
CASSVDGEQGPKLYSNQPQHF
TGTGCCAGCAGCGTAGATGGGGAACAGGGTCCCAAACTTTATAGCAATCAGCCCCAGCATTTT
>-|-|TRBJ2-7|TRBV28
CASSSGTDSSYEQYF
TGTGCCAGCAGTTCCGGGACCGACTCCTCCTACGAGCAGTACTTC
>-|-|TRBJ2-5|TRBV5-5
CATRRGAETQYF
TGTGCTACCCGTAGGGGGGCAGAGACCCAGTACTTC